This T cell receptor (beta chain) was retrieved from a study of blood T cell repertoires in COVID-19 (dated by TCRdb to the early 2020s). About the investigation overall: Samples from collaborators originated in the United States, Italy and Spain and spanned both the acute and convalescent phases of COVID-19. The material from the prospective study consisted of cDNA or gDNA derived from T cells, B-cell-depleted T cells, or PBMCs. Subjects who had been exposed to COVID-19, were actively infected with it, or had recovered from it provided the deeply sampled blood TCRbeta repertoires that made up the dataset. The repertoires were made available in a free public database intended to serve as a resource for research on the immune response to SARS-CoV-2. The samples were drawn from the first 160 participants of the ongoing ImmuneRACE study and from over 950 subjects provided by 6 global collaborators. Nearly every sample came with metadata listing a de-identified subject ID, COVID-19 status, age in years and sex. Where available, HLA class I and class II types were obtained from metadata supplied by the sample provider rather than from assay-based typing.

Overall results and qualifications from the work: How much clinical and demographic metadata was included differed by source and by participant, and the metadata was provided uncurated.

TCRbeta CDR3 regions were amplified from genomic DNA using the immunoSEQ Assay, a bias-controlled multiplex PCR. As for the authors' bioinformatics: The number of nucleated cells in each sample was estimated from the amplification of reference gene primers within the assay. To quantify the absolute abundance of each unique TCRbeta CDR3 rearrangement, sequence reads were collapsed and filtered. For each sample, productive Simpson clonality was calculated as the square root of Simpson's diversity index across productive rearrangements. Not all clones reach the TCRdb copy of this immuneACCESS table, which keeps in-frame sequences only. Checked studies attribute under half of the gap to unresolved V genes and leave the rest unexplained. V and J calls and clone size are those listed in that table; D and trimming were worked out from the DNA. The sample yields more than 140,000 clones; roughly 86% were counted once. The ten top clones hold about 8% of the sample.

The germline V gene (reference sequence) sets CDR1 to GTSNPN and CDR2 to SVGIG. Trimming takes 1 base off V and 4 bases off J; junction bases not matched to a gene: 4. CDR3 length: 14 amino acids, cysteine to phenylalanine. CDR3 DNA is the only sequence kept; it has 42 bases, read in frame from the first base. In regard to this clone: The antigen this receptor binds is unknown. No base qualities exist here, and no much larger clone lies one base off it.

Each collaborating institution followed its own protocols to collect whole blood in K2EDTA tubes. For TCRbeta analysis, collaborator samples were shipped as frozen whole blood, as isolated PBMCs, or as DNA extracted from either sample type. Input material: peripheral blood. This TCR was recovered from an older woman with acute or convalescent COVID-19. The sequence joins TRBV30 to TRBJ2-7; TRBD1 matches 10 bases in the middle. The DNA is as follows: TGTGCCTGGAGTGGGACAGGGGGAAGGTACGAGCAGTACTTC. This yields the protein CAWSGTGGRYEQYF.